Sequencing of this T cell receptor (beta chain) was carried out in a study of T cell clones after liver transplantation. To note about this clone: Antigen specificity is unknown.

Profiling relied on immunoSEQ multiplex PCR, and the TCRdb table lists in-frame clones only, not all of them. The profile shows tens of thousands of clones, around four fifths of them singletons. This CDR3 contains 16 residues. Germline V gene data show CDR1 as SGHRS and CDR2 as YFSETQ. The V and J ends lost 4 bases and 0 bases respectively, with 15 bases between them. Study outcomes and limitations: Low donor cell numbers restricted donor-reactive repertoire measurement in a couple of subjects.

The sample was CD4+ T cells from blood, taken at the 22-month timepoint. The chain combines TRBV5-1 with TRBJ2-3; D unclear. The TCR sequence derives from a human patient who received a liver transplant. These T cells may partly come from the graft donor. The CDR3 DNA sequence: TGCGCCAGCAGCCCCCGGCGCCAGTCTAGCACAGATACGCAGTATTTT. It codes for CASSPRRQSSTDTQYF.